This TCR beta chain was identified in a study of blood T cell repertoires in COVID-19. Overall study context: The analysed material was cDNA or gDNA that came from T cells, B-cell-depleted T cells, or PBMCs.

Sequencing used immunoSEQ multiplex PCR; TCRdb keeps in-frame clones, though not all of them. The sample includes around 180,000 clones, around 88% of them seen just once. The CDR3 extends over 13 amino acids. The V end lost 3 bases, the J end lost 2 bases, and 8 bases lay between the germline ends. The germline CDR1 and CDR2 sequences are MNHNS and SASEGT. The receptor's source is a woman between 25 and 40 years old with acute or convalescent COVID-19. The J gene is TRBJ2-7, the V gene TRBV6-1; D uncertain. Material for sequencing was peripheral blood. The CDR3 spells CASSDRPPYEQYF. The CDR3, as DNA: TGTGCCAGCAGTGACAGGCCCCCCTACGAGCAGTACTTC.